This entry describes one TCR beta chain. Trimming removed 5 bases at V and 3 bases at J, with 16 bases between. CDR3 length: 15 amino acids. The germline gives CDR1 SEHNR, CDR2 FQNEAQ (reference sequence). This specimen comes from a study of T cell responses to AZD1222 COVID-19 vaccine. The method was immunoSEQ multiplex PCR; TCRdb's version includes in-frame clones alone and lacks a portion of them. There are 250,000 to 300,000 clones in the sample; about 94% occur only once, and around 0.57% lies in the top ten. This sequence joins TRBV7-9 and TRBJ1-2; D is unclear. The TCR originated in an adult who received the AZD1222 COVID-19 vaccine. Sequencing used peripheral blood, obtained 28 days after the second AZD1222 dose. CDR3 bases: TGTGCCAGCAGCCCGGGAGACCTTAGGGACTATGGCTACACCTTC. It yields the protein CASSPGDLRDYGYTF.